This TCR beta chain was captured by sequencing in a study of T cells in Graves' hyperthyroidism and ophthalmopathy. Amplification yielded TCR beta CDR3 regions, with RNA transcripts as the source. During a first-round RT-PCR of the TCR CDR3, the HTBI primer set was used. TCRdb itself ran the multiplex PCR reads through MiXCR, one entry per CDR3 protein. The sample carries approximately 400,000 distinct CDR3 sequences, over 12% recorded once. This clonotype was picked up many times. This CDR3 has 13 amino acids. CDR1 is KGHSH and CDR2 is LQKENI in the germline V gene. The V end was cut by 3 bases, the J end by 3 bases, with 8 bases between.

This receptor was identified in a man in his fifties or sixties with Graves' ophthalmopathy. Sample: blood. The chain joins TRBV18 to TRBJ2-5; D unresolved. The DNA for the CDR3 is TGTGCCAGCTCACCGGGCAGGAAAGAGACCCAGTACTTC. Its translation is CASSPGRKETQYF. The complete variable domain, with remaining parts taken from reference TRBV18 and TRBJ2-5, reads NAGVMQNPRHLVRRRGQEARLRCSPMKGHSHVYWYRQLPEEGLKFMVYLQKENIIDESGMPKERFSAEFPKEGPSILRIQQVVRGDSAAYFCASSPGRKETQYFGPGTRLLVL.